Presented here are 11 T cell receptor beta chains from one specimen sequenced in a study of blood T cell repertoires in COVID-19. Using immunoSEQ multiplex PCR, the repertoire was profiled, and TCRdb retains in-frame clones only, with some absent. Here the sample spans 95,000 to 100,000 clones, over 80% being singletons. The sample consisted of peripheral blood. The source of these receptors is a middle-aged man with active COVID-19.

The DNA for the CDR3 is TGTGCCAGCAGTTACGGGGGGGCGGGGGAGACCCAGTACTTC. Its translation is CASSYGGAGETQYF. This sequence joins TRBV6-5 and TRBJ2-5; D perhaps matches TRBD2 (7 bases). This CDR3 is 14 amino acids long. The ends were cut back, 2 bases at V and 5 bases at J, with 12 bases in the middle. Germline CDR1 MNHEY, CDR2 SVGAGI.

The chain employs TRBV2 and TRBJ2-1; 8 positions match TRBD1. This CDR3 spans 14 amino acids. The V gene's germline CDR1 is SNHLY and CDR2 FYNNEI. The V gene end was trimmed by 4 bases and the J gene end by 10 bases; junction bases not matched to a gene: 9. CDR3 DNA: TGTGCCAGCAGTGGTCCGGGACAGGTAAACGAGCAGTTCTTC. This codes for CASSGPGQVNEQFF.

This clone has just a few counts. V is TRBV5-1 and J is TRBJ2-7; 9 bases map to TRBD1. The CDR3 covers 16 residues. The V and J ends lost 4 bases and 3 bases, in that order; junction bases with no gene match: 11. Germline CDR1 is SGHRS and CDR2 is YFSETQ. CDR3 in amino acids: CASSQGLPGQGYEQYF. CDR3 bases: TGCGCCAGCAGCCAAGGGTTACCGGGACAGGGCTACGAGCAGTACTTC.

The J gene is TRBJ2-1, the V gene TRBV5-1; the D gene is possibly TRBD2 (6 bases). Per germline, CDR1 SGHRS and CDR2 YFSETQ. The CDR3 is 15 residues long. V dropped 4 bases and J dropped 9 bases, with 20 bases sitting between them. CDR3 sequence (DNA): TGCGCCAGCAGCCCCGGGAGTATAGTGGTTCGTGAGCAGTTCTTC. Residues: CASSPGSIVVREQFF.

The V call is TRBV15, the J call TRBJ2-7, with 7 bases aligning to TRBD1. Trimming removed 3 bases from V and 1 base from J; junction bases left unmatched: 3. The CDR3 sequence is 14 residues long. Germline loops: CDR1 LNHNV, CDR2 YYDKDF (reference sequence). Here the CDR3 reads CATSRTGKSYEQYF. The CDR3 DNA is TGTGCCACCAGCAGGACAGGGAAGTCCTACGAGCAGTACTTC.

The CDR3 loop is CASGLVLGERTDTQYF. DNA for the CDR3: TGTGCTAGTGGTTTGGTACTCGGAGAGCGCACAGATACGCAGTATTTT. V gene TRBV12-5 combines with J gene TRBJ2-3; D not certain. This CDR3 spans 16 amino acids. Trimming stripped 0 bases from V and 1 base from J, with 11 bases between. Germline V gene sequence: CDR1 LGHNT, CDR2 FRNRAP.

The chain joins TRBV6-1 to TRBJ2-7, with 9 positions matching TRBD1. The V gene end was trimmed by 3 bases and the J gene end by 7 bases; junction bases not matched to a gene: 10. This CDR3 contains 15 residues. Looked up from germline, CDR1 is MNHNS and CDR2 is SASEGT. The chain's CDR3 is CASSEAGTGRVEQYF. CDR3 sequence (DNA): TGTGCCAGCAGTGAGGCCGGGACAGGGCGCGTAGAGCAGTACTTC.

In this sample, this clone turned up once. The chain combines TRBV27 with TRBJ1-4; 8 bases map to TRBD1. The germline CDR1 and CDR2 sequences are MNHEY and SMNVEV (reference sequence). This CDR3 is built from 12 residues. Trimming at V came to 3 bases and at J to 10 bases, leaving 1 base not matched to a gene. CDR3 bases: TGTGCCAGCAGTTTCACAGGGGGAAAACTGTTTTTT. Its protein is CASSFTGGKLFF.

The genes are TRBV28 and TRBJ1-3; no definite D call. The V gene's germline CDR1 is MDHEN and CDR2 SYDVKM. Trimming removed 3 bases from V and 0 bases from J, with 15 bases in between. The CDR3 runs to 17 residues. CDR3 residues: CASSLTASDASGNTIYF. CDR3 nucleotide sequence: TGTGCCAGCAGTTTGACTGCGTCAGACGCCTCTGGAAACACCATATATTTT.

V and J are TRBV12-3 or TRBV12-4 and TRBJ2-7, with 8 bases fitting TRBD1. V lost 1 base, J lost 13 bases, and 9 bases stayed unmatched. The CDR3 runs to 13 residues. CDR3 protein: CASSLVGEDRAYF. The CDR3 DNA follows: TGTGCCAGCAGTTTAGTAGGGGAGGACAGGGCCTACTTC.

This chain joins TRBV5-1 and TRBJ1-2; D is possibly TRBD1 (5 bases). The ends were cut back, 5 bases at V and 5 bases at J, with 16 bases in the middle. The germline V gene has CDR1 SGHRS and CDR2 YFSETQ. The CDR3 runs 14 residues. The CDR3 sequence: CASRKTPTEYGYTF. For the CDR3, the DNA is TGCGCCAGCAGAAAGACCCCGACAGAGTATGGCTACACCTTC.